This T cell receptor (beta chain) was observed in a study of vaccination and CD4 T cells after COVID-19. The V gene lost 0 bases and the J gene lost 1 base, with 12 bases spanning the gap. CDR1 and CDR2 (germline): SEHNR, FQNEAQ (reference sequence). The CDR3 is 16 amino acids. The study sequenced cultured CD4+ T cell DNA using the Oncomine TCR Beta short-read assay. From the PCR reads, TCRdb called clonotypes with MiXCR, one entry per CDR3 protein. The data hold just over 15,000 distinct CDR3 sequences, with over 55% observed a single time. Treatment specified: 10-day PBMC culture with coronavirus spike peptide pools or control peptides (ViraFEST assay). Using peptide pools, antigen-specific T cells were expanded in ViraFEST before TCRs were sequenced. A word on this clonotype: Antigen: not known.

Specimen: CD4+ T cells from blood, cultured in vitro. V gene TRBV7-9 combines with J gene TRBJ1-1; D is perhaps TRBD1 (6 bases). The clonotype was recovered from a human donor who had recovered from COVID-19. CDR3 loop: CASSLAGTPENTEAFF. CDR3 DNA sequence: TGTGCCAGCAGCTTAGCCGGGACACCTGAGAACACTGAAGCTTTCTTT.